The source of this T cell receptor beta chain is a study of glioma-infiltrating T cells. Study findings and constraints: Only very few CDR3 sequences appeared in both tissue and blood.

Using RNA template, CDR3s of TCR alpha and beta were amplified with iRepertoire arm-PCR. TCRdb itself ran the multiplex PCR reads through MiXCR, one entry per CDR3 protein. In the table there are fewer than 200,000 distinct CDR3 sequences, 25% to 35% of which are singletons. V was cut by 0 bases and J by 4 bases, with 13 bases left in between. The V gene's germline CDR1 is GTSNPN and CDR2 SVGIG (reference sequence). This CDR3 comprises 15 residues. As regards this clonotype: Its specificity is not known.

The chain uses TRBV30 and TRBJ1-5, with D possibly being TRBD1 (5 bases). This TCR was recovered from a human donor with low-grade glioma or glioblastoma, undergoing nonglioma brain surgery, or in good health (not recorded which). The sequenced sample was glioma tissue, nonneoplastic brain tissue, or PBMCs (not recorded which). CDR3 protein: CAWSVRGSSNQPQHF. Here the CDR3 DNA reads TGTGCCTGGAGTGTGAGGGGATCGTCAAATCAGCCCCAGCATTTT. The full variable domain, completed using reference TRBV30 and TRBJ1-5, is SQTIHQWPATLVQPVGSPLSLECTVEGTSNPNLYWYRQAAGRGLQLLFYSVGIGQISSEVPQNLSASRPQDRQFILSSKKLLLSDSGFYLCAWSVRGSSNQPQHFGDGTRLSIL.